The rows below give T cell receptor beta chains drawn from one sample of a study of CD8 T cells in Susac syndrome. TCRdb re-derived calls from the immunoSEQ multiplex PCR reads in MiXCR, one entry per CDR3 protein. This sample has about 300,000 distinct CDR3 sequences, with 85% found just once. The specimen was CD8+ T cells from PBMCs. The receptors shown here come from a human donor with multiple sclerosis. Each CDR3 is given with its conserved first and last residue. The order of the fields is J gene, CDR3 length, D gene, V gene, clone size, CDR3 protein, CDR3 DNA. A D gene is named only where the DNA matches it firmly. Where a row states a size, it is once, few, many or the class of an expanded clone; other rows omit it.

>TRBJ2-1|13|.|TRBV10-3|.
CAISEMLSSEQFF
TGTGCCATCAGTGAGATGTTATCCAGTGAGCAGTTCTTC
>TRBJ1-5|21|.|TRBV6-1|.
CASRGITGLSRQVNSNQPQHF
TGTGCCAGCCGGGGTATCACGGGCCTCAGCAGACAGGTAAATAGCAATCAGCCCCAGCATTTT
>TRBJ2-5|15|.|TRBV6-5|once
CASSYGGGLQETQYF
TGTGCCAGCAGTTACGGGGGGGGGCTCCAAGAGACCCAGTACTTC
>TRBJ2-5|15|.|TRBV4-3|.
CASSQDIGNQETQYF
TGCGCCAGCAGCCAAGATATCGGCAACCAAGAGACCCAGTACTTC
>TRBJ2-7|14|TRBD2|TRBV10-3|.
CAISTGTSPYEQYF
TGTGCCATCAGCACCGGGACTAGCCCCTACGAGCAGTACTTC
>TRBJ2-7|15|TRBD2|TRBV20-1|.
CSARDSGEGPYEQYF
TGCAGTGCTAGAGATTCGGGGGAGGGCCCATACGAGCAGTACTTC
>TRBJ1-1|16|TRBD1|TRBV3-1|.
CASSRLALTGLAEAFF
TGTGCCAGCAGCCGTCTCGCTTTGACAGGGCTCGCTGAAGCTTTCTTT
>TRBJ1-5|15|.|TRBV19|.
CASSITRVGNQPQHF
TGTGCCAGTAGTATTACACGAGTTGGCAATCAGCCCCAGCATTTT
>TRBJ2-7|16|TRBD2|TRBV5-6|.
CASSLNGRESSYEQYF
TGTGCCAGCAGCTTGAATGGGCGGGAGAGCTCCTACGAGCAGTACTTC
>TRBJ2-1|16|TRBD2|TRBV4-1|few
CASSQVSTSGQDEQFF
TGCGCCAGCAGCCAAGTCTCGACTAGCGGGCAAGATGAGCAGTTCTTC
>TRBJ2-5|13|TRBD1|TRBV7-9|.
CASVQGNQETQYF
TGTGCCAGCGTACAGGGGAACCAAGAGACCCAGTACTTC
>TRBJ2-1|15|.|TRBV27|.
CASSSGTLDYNEQFF
TGTGCCAGCAGTTCCGGGACCCTCGACTACAATGAGCAGTTCTTC
>TRBJ2-7|14|.|TRBV28|once
CASSFAGVNYEQYF
TGTGCCAGCAGTTTCGCCGGGGTAAACTACGAGCAGTACTTC
>TRBJ2-7|13|.|TRBV20-1|.
CSARQRLSYEQYF
TGCAGTGCTAGGCAGCGGTTGTCCTACGAGCAGTACTTC
>TRBJ2-1|12|TRBD2|TRBV13|.
CASRVLAGDEFF
TGTGCCAGCAGGGTCCTAGCGGGAGATGAGTTCTTC
>TRBJ2-4|16|.|TRBV4-1|once
CASSQRGGLAKNIQYF
TGCGCCAGCAGCCAACGGGGAGGCTTAGCCAAAAACATTCAGTACTTC
>TRBJ1-1|14|.|TRBV6-5|.
CASSRAMGNTEAFF
TGTGCCAGCAGTCGGGCGATGGGGAACACTGAAGCTTTCTTT
>TRBJ2-1|18|.|TRBV11-3|.
CASSLGVQGNYAFDEQFF
TGTGCCAGCAGCTTAGGAGTACAGGGTAACTACGCGTTCGATGAGCAGTTCTTC
>TRBJ2-2|14|TRBD2|TRBV6-2/TRBV6-3|.
CASKLAGEAGELFF
TGTGCCAGCAAACTAGCGGGAGAGGCCGGGGAGCTGTTTTTT
>TRBJ2-5|15|.|TRBV4-3|.
CASSQDFKGMGTQYF
TGCGCCAGCAGCCAAGATTTTAAGGGGATGGGGACCCAGTACTTC
>TRBJ1-1|12|.|TRBV7-9|.
CASSPAGLVAFF
TGTGCCAGCAGCCCAGCCGGCTTGGTAGCTTTCTTT
>TRBJ2-3|15|TRBD2|TRBV9|.
CASSPQRGYTDTQYF
TGTGCCAGCAGCCCACAGCGGGGCTACACAGATACGCAGTATTTT
>TRBJ2-1|15|TRBD2|TRBV19|.
CASSATSGRDNEQFF
TGTGCCAGTAGTGCGACTAGCGGGAGGGACAATGAGCAGTTCTTC